Listed below are T cell receptor beta chains from one sample, sequenced in a study of spatial heterogeneity in lung cancer. TCRdb analysed the 5' RACE reads with MiXCR anew, one entry per CDR3 protein. Counted here are approximately 39,000 distinct CDR3 sequences, approximately 6.8% occurring once; the ten biggest clones make up roughly 30%. Sequenced material: PBMCs, taken at surgery. Receptors were obtained from a female donor with early-stage non-small cell lung cancer. CDR3s include the opening cysteine and the closing phenylalanine or tryptophan. The order of the fields is J gene, clone size, D gene, V gene, CDR3 DNA, CDR3 protein. The D gene is left open where the match is weak. Clone size appears in some rows only: once, few, many, or a class for an expanded clone.

TRBJ2-6,few,NA,TRBV5-1,TGCGCCAGCAGCTTGGACGGCAACCTCGGGGCCAACGTCCTGACTTTC,CASSLDGNLGANVLTF
TRBJ1-4,many,NA,TRBV28,TGTGCCAGCAGGCGCCGACAGATCCCAACTAATGAAAAACTGTTTTTT,CASRRRQIPTNEKLFF
TRBJ2-1,many,TRBD2,TRBV11-2,TGTGCCAGCAGCTTAGATTTCAGCGGGAGCGACTCCTCCTACAATGAGCAGTTCTTC,CASSLDFSGSDSSYNEQFF
TRBJ2-1,many,TRBD1,TRBV29-1,TGCAGCGGGAGGGACAGGGGTCAATACAATGAGCAGTTCTTC,CSGRDRGQYNEQFF
TRBJ2-3,few,NA,TRBV14,TGTGCCAGCAGCCAAAACCGGGACAAAGATACGCAGTATTTT,CASSQNRDKDTQYF
TRBJ2-7,NA,TRBD2,TRBV7-2,TGTGCCAGCAGCTTCTTGGCGGGAGAGGGCGAGCAGTACTTC,CASSFLAGEGEQYF
TRBJ2-5,many,NA,TRBV3-1,TGTGCCAGCAGCCAAGAGGCCCTTCCGGGGGTCTTGGCGGAGACCCAGTACTTC,CASSQEALPGVLAETQYF
TRBJ1-1,many,TRBD1,TRBV5-1,TGCGCCAGCCGACAGGGCAGCGGTCGGGACACTGAAGCTTTCTTT,CASRQGSGRDTEAFF
TRBJ2-7,NA,NA,TRBV27,TGTGCCAGCAGGAACACTATTTACGAGCAGTACTTC,CASRNTIYEQYF
TRBJ2-7,many,TRBD1,TRBV7-9,TGTGCCAGCAGCCCCCCCTTCGGGGACAGACCTGACGAGCAGTACTTC,CASSPPFGDRPDEQYF
TRBJ2-6,NA,NA,TRBV6-1,TGTGCCAGCCGCGATAGTACAGGGTCTGGGGCCAACGTCCTGACTTTC,CASRDSTGSGANVLTF
TRBJ2-1,many,TRBD2,TRBV19,TGTGCCAGTACCCCACGACTAGCGGGGGTAAGAGGTGAGCAGTTCTTC,CASTPRLAGVRGEQFF
TRBJ1-6,NA,NA,TRBV3-1,TGTGCCAGCAGCCAAGAGAGGCAAAGTAATCCACCCCTCCACTTT,CASSQERQSNPPLHF
TRBJ1-1,many,NA,TRBV7-9,TGTGCCAGCAGCTTAGTAGGGATCGCTGAAGCTTTCTTT,CASSLVGIAEAFF
TRBJ2-4,few,NA,TRBV12-3/TRBV12-4,TGTGCCAGCAGCCGCAGGGTCCTAGCCAAAAACATTCAGTACTTC,CASSRRVLAKNIQYF
TRBJ1-1,NA,NA,TRBV7-2,TGTGCCAGCAGCTTAGGATCTATCTCTTACACTGAAGCTTTCTTT,CASSLGSISYTEAFF
TRBJ1-2,many,TRBD1,TRBV20-1,TGCAGTGCGCTGACAGGGGGCCGGGGCTACACCTTC,CSALTGGRGYTF
TRBJ2-2,NA,NA,TRBV7-7,TGTGCTAGCAGCGGGCAGGGGGAAGCCGGGGAGCTGTTTTTT,CASSGQGEAGELFF
TRBJ1-2,NA,NA,TRBV4-3,TGCGCCAGCAGCCAAGAAGGATCAGGCTGGGATGGCTACACCTTC,CASSQEGSGWDGYTF
TRBJ2-2,few,NA,TRBV27,TGTGCCAGCAGTTTAGGGACTTGGAACACCGGGGAGCTGTTTTTT,CASSLGTWNTGELFF
TRBJ2-7,few,NA,TRBV11-3,TGTGCCAGCAGCTCCCAGACTAGCGAGCAGTACTTC,CASSSQTSEQYF
TRBJ1-1,few,NA,TRBV2,TGTGCCAGCAGATGGGGCGGGAACACTGAAGCTTTCTTT,CASRWGGNTEAFF
TRBJ2-3,few,NA,TRBV10-3,TGTGCCATCAGTGAATCGTCAGGACGTCTGTTTTCGGATACGCAGTATTTT,CAISESSGRLFSDTQYF
TRBJ1-1,few,NA,TRBV2,TGTGCCAGCAGACTACAGGTTATCAACACTGAAGCTTTCTTT,CASRLQVINTEAFF
TRBJ2-5,many,TRBD1,TRBV10-3,TGTGCCATCAGGGGACAGGGGACGGGGCAAGAGACCCAGTACTTC,CAIRGQGTGQETQYF
TRBJ2-5,NA,NA,TRBV6-1,TGTGCCAGCAGCCGAGGGGGGGCAAATCCCCAAGAGACCCAGTACTTC,CASSRGGANPQETQYF
TRBJ1-5,few,NA,TRBV2,TGTGCCAGTAAGCGGGCGGGCGTAAATTCTCCCCAGCATTTT,CASKRAGVNSPQHF
TRBJ1-1,many,TRBD1,TRBV7-8,TGTGCCAGCAGCCCCCAGGGACAGATGAACACTGAAGCTTTCTTT,CASSPQGQMNTEAFF
TRBJ2-1,many,NA,TRBV24-1,TGTGCCACCAGTGATTTGTTGGTGAACGGCGGCGAGCAGTTCTTC,CATSDLLVNGGEQFF
TRBJ1-1,many,NA,TRBV3-1,TGTGCCAGCAGCGCCTTTTACAGGACGAACACTGAAGCTTTCTTT,CASSAFYRTNTEAFF
TRBJ2-7,few,NA,TRBV4-3,TGCGCCAGCAGCCAAGCCTACTCGAGCTCCTACGAGCAGTACTTC,CASSQAYSSSYEQYF